This T cell receptor beta chain emerged from a study of neurological immune-mediated disorders. General study findings and limits: TCR-beta repertoires seemed private in all groups, with no expanded CDR3 amino acid sequences shared.

5'RACE with 10-nucleotide random UMIs produced the cDNA. TCRdb reanalysed the 5' RACE reads using MiXCR and keeps one entry per CDR3 protein. The table shows tens of thousands of distinct CDR3 sequences, with roughly 10% occurring only once. This clonotype was counted at least ten times. The antigen remains unidentified. This sample's time point: longitudinal time-point 1 (baseline). Between the trimmed V and J ends, which lost 0 bases and 1 base, there was a span of 10 bases. Germline CDR1 and CDR2: SGHTA and FQGNSA. This CDR3 is 15 amino acids long. The sequenced sample was PBMCs. This clonotype was sampled from a man under 40 in good health. The rearrangement uses TRBV7-2 and TRBJ2-7, with D tentatively TRBD2 (5 bases). CDR3 sequence reads: CASSLAAGVSYEQYF. For the CDR3, the DNA is TGTGCCAGCAGCTTAGCGGCCGGGGTATCCTACGAGCAGTACTTC.